The T cell receptor beta chain described here comes from a study of breast tumors, draining lymph nodes, adjacent tissues. Study-level points and caveats: Findings are consistent with lymph node origin and intratumoral expansion of most tumor T cells. Compared with basal-like, luminal-like tumors shared significantly more repertoire with nontumor tissue. Tumor repertoires ranked between lymph nodes and nontumor tissue in diversity, with V and J gene preferences.

Comments on this clonotype: As yet, its antigen is unknown.

TCRdb re-called the multiplex PCR reads through MiXCR, storing one row per CDR3 protein. Among 200,000 or so distinct CDR3 sequences listed, around 33% were seen once. Breast cancer patients provided tissue from their axillary draining lymph nodes. Between the trimmed V and J ends, which lost 5 bases and 5 bases, there was a span of 15 bases. This CDR3 is 14 amino acids long. Germline V lookup: CDR1 SEHNR, CDR2 FQNEAQ (reference sequence). The rearrangement uses TRBV7-9 and TRBJ1-1, with D possibly being TRBD1 (6 bases). The sequence came from a female donor with breast cancer. Some clones in this sample may be carry-over from other donors' samples. Sequencing was done on a sample of axillary lymph node tissue. CDR3 loop: CASSLGRGSTEAFF. The CDR3, as DNA: TGTGCCAGCAGCCTTGGGAGGGGGTCGACTGAAGCTTTCTTT.